These T cell receptor beta chains were read from a single sample in a study of OX40 agonist ivuxolimab in advanced cancers. Repertoires were generated with immunoSEQ multiplex PCR, while TCRdb's copy carries only in-frame clones and drops some. The sample lists 15,000 to 20,000 clones, approximately 77% occurring once. The input for sequencing was CD4+ or CD8+ T cells sorted from blood, taken in a trial of the OX40 agonist ivuxolimab. The receptors stem from an adult with an advanced solid tumor such as melanoma, head and neck, liver or kidney cancer. CDR3s include the opening cysteine and the closing phenylalanine or tryptophan. D genes are given only for firm matches.

TRBV5-6	TRBD1	TRBJ2-2	CASSPGQGTSGELFF
TRBV5-5	NA	TRBJ2-3	CASSLVQAGRGTDTQYF
TRBV11-2	NA	TRBJ2-3	CASSGDSTSTDTQYF
TRBV11-2	TRBD1	TRBJ2-7	CASSNGRGFYEQYF
TRBV9	TRBD1	TRBJ2-5	CASGGTTGETQYF
TRBV2	NA	TRBJ1-4	CASSRGEKLFF
TRBV10-3	NA	TRBJ1-2	CAISDLDSNYGYTF
TRBV27	NA	TRBJ1-5	CASSFRTVHSNQPQHF
TRBV4-2	TRBD2	TRBJ2-7	CASSQGTSGVYEQYF
TRBV4-1	NA	TRBJ1-2	CASRGDTVLYGYTF
TRBV5-6	TRBD1	TRBJ2-2	CASSLVQGDTGELFF
TRBV7-9	NA	TRBJ2-7	CASSQEGVQTGHEQYF
TRBV5-1	NA	TRBJ2-3	CASSFGTLTDTQYF
TRBV7-9	NA	TRBJ2-5	CASSLADPGRETQYF
TRBV6-5	TRBD1	TRBJ1-5	CASSLGGGRNQPQHF
TRBV11-2	NA	TRBJ1-6	CASSLDSSYNSPLHF
TRBV7-9	NA	TRBJ1-5	CASSLVKDPQHF
TRBV7-3	NA	TRBJ2-7	CASSFFPTPSYEQYF
TRBV4-1	NA	TRBJ1-2	CASSYMDGYTF
TRBV6-4	NA	TRBJ2-4	CASTLPLAKNIQYF
TRBV28	NA	TRBJ2-7	CASSLSPTASYEQYF
TRBV6-1	TRBD1	TRBJ1-3	CASSGGTGPGNTIYF
TRBV19	NA	TRBJ1-2	CASSMGIYGYTF
TRBV4-2	TRBD2	TRBJ2-2	CASSQEAGTSVAGELFF
TRBV6-1	NA	TRBJ1-5	CASSEIISNQPQHF
TRBV4-1	NA	TRBJ1-1	CASSVDLSYTEAFF
TRBV19	NA	TRBJ1-1	CASSIDRLNTEAFF
TRBV7-6	NA	TRBJ2-7	CASSPFDHPSYEQYF
TRBV29-1	TRBD1	TRBJ1-2	CSVEGTGTESNYGYTF
TRBV7-9	NA	TRBJ1-1	CASSHVLDTSNTEAFF
TRBV9	NA	TRBJ2-1	CASSVDYYYNEQFF
TRBV5-1	NA	TRBJ1-5	CASSLGGLQGQPQHF
TRBV6-6	NA	TRBJ1-4	CAAHGRGDEKLFF
TRBV12-5	NA	TRBJ1-1	CASGLGRGEAFF
TRBV9	NA	TRBJ2-7	CASSSGTSSYEQYF
TRBV7-9	NA	TRBJ2-5	CASSLVRGQETQYF
TRBV27	NA	TRBJ1-1	CASSLYFLNTEAFF
TRBV11-2	NA	TRBJ1-5	CASSLGPTSSEPQHF
TRBV4-1	NA	TRBJ1-2	CASSQTTENYGYTF
TRBV7-2	NA	TRBJ1-1	CASSSPTGYTEAFF